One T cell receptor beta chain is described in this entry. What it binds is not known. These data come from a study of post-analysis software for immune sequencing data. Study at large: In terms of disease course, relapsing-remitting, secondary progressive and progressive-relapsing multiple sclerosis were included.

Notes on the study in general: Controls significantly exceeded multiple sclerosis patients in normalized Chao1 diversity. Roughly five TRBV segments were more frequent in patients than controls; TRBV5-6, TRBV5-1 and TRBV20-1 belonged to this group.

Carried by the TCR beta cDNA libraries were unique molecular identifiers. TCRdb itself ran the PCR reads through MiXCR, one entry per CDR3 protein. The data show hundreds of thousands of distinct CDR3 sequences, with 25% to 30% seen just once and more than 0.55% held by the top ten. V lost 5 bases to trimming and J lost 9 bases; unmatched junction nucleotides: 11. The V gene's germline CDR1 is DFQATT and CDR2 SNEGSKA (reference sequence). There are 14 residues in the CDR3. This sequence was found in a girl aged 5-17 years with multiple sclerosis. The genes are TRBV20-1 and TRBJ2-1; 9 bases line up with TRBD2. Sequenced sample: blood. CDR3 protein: CSASEGSGRGEQFF. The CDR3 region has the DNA TGCAGTGCTTCCGAGGGTAGCGGGAGAGGTGAGCAGTTCTTC.